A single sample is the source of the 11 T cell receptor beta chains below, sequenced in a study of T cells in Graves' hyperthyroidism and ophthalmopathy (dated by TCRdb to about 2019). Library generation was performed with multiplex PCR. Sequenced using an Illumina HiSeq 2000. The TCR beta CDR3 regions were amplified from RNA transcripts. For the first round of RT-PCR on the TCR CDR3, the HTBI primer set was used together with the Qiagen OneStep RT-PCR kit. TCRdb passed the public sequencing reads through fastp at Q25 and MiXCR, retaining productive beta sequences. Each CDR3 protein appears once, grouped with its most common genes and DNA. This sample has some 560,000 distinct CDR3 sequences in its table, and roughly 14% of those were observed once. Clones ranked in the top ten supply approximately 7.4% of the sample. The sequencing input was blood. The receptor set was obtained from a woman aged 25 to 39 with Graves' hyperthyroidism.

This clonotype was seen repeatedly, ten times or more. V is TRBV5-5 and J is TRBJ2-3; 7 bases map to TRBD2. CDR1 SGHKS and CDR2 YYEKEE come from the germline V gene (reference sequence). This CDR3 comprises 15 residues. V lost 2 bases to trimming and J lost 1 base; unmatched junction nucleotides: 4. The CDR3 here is CASSFDAGGTDTQYF. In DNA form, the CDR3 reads TGTGCCAGCAGCTTTGACGCGGGGGGCACAGATACGCAGTATTTT.

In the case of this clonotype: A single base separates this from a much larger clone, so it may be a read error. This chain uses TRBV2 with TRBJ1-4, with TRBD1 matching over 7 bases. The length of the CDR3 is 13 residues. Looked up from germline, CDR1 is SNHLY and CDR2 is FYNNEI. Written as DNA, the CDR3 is TGTGCCAGCAGCAGACAGGGAGGGGAAAAACTGCTTTTT. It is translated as CASSRQGGEKLLF.

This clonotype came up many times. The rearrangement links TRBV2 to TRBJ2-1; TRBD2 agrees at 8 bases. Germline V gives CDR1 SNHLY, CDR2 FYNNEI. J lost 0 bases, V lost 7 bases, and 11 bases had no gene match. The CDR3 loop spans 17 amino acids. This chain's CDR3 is CASTREAGGLSYNEQFF. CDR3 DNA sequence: TGTGCCAGCACCCGCGAGGCGGGAGGCCTCTCCTACAATGAGCAGTTCTTC.

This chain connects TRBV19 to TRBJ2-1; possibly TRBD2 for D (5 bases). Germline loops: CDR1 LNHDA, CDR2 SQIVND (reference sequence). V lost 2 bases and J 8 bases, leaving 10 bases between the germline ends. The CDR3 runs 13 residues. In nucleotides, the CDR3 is TGTGCCAGTAGTATAACGGGGAAGGATGAGCAGTTCTTC. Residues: CASSITGKDEQFF.

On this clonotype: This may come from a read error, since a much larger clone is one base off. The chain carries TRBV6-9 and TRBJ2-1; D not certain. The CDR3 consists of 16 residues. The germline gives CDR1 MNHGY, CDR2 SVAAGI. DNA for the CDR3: TGTGCCAGCAGTTACTTGGCGGAGAAGTCCTACAGTGAGCAGTTCTTC. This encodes CASSYLAEKSYSEQFF.

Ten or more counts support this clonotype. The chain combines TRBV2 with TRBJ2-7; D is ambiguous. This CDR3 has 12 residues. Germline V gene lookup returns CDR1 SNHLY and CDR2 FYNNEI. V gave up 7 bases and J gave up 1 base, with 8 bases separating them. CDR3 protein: CASTVTSYEQYF. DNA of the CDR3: TGTGCCAGCACGGTGACTTCCTACGAGCAGTACTTC. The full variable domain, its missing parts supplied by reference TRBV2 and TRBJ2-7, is EPEVTQTPSHQVTQMGQEVILRCVPISNHLYFYWYRQILGQKVEFLVSFYNNEISEKSEIFDDQFSVERPDGSNFTLKIRSTKLEDSAMYFCASTVTSYEQYFGPGTRLTVT.

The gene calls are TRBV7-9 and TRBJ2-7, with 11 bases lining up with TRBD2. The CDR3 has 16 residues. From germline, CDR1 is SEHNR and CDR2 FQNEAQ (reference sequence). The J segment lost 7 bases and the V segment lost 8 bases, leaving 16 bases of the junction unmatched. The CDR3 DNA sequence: TGTGCCAGCTTTAAGAAGGCTACTAGCGGGAGAGATGAGCAGTACTTC. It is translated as CASFKKATSGRDEQYF.

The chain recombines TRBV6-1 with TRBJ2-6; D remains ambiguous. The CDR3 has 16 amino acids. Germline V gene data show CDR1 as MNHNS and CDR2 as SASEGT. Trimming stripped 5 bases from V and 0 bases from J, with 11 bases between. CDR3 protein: CASSPRRISGANVLTF. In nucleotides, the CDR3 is TGTGCCAGCAGTCCCCGACGGATCTCTGGGGCCAACGTCCTGACTTTC.

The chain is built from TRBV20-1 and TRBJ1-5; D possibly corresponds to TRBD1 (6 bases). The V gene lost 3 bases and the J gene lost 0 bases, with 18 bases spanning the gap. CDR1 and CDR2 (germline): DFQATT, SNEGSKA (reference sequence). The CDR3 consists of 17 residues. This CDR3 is CSASGGQGPYSNQPQHF. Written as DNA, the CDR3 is TGCAGTGCTAGTGGGGGGCAGGGGCCTTATAGCAATCAGCCCCAGCATTTT.

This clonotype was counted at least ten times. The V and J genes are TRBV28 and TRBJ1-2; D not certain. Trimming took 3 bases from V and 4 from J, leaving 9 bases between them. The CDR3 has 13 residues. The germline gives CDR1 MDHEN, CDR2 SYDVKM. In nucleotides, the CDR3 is TGTGCCAGCAGTTTCGGCCAGCGCTATGGCTACACCTTC. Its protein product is CASSFGQRYGYTF.

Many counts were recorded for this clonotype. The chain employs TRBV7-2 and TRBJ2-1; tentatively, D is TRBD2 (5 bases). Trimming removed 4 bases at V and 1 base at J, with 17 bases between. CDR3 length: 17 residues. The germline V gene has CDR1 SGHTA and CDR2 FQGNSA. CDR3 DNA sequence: TGTGCCAGCAGCTCAGCCCTTATAGCGAAATCCTACAATGAGCAGTTCTTC. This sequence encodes CASSSALIAKSYNEQFF.